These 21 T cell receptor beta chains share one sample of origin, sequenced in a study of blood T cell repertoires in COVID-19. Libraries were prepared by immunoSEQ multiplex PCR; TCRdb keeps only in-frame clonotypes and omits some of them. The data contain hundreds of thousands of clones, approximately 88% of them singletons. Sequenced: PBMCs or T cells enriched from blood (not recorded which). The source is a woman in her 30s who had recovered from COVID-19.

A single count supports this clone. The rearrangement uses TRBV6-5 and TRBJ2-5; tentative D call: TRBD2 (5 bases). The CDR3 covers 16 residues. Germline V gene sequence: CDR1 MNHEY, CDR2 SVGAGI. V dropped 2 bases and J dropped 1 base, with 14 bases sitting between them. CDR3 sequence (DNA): TGTGCCAGCAGTTACCTGGTCGGAGGTTCCCAAGAGACCCAGTACTTC. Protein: CASSYLVGGSQETQYF.

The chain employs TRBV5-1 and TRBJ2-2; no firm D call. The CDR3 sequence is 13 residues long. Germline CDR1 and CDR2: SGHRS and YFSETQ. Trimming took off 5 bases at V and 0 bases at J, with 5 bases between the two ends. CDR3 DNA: TGCGCCAGCAGTATCCCGAACACCGGGGAGCTGTTTTTT. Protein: CASSIPNTGELFF.

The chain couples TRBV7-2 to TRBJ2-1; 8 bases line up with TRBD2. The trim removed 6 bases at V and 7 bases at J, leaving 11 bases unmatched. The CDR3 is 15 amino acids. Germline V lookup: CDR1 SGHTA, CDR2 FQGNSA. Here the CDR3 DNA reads TGTGCCAGCAGTCTTAGCGGGGTAGGCGCTAATGAGCAGTTCTTC. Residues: CASSLSGVGANEQFF. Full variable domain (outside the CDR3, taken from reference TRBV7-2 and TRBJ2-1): GAGVSQSPSNKVTEKGKDVELRCDPISGHTALYWYRQSLGQGLEFLIYFQGNSAPDKSGLPSDRFSAERTGGSVSTLTIQRTQQEDSAVYLCASSLSGVGANEQFFGPGTRLTVL.

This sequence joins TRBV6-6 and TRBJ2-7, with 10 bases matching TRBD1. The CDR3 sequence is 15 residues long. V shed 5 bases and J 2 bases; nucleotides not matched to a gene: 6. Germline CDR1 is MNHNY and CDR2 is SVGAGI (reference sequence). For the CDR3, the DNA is TGTGCCAGCAGTCCCCGACAGGGGGCGGCCTACGAGCAGTACTTC. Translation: CASSPRQGAAYEQYF.

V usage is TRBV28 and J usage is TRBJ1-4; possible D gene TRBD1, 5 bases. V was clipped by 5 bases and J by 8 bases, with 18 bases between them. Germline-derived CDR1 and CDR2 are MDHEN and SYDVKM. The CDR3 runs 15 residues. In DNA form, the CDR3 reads TGTGCCAGCAGTGCCCCGGGGGGGTTGGGAGAAAAACTGTTTTTT. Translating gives CASSAPGGLGEKLFF.

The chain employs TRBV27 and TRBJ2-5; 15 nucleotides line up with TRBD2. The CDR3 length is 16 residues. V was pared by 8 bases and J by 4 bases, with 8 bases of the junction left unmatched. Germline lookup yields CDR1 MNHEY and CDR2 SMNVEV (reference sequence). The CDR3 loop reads CASARTSGRAGETQYF. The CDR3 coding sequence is TGTGCCAGCGCCAGGACTAGCGGGAGGGCGGGAGAGACCCAGTACTTC.

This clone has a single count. The CDR3 reads CASSHLYPPGTENTGELFF. Written as DNA, the CDR3 is TGCGCCAGCAGCCATTTATACCCCCCCGGGACAGAGAACACCGGGGAGCTGTTTTTT. The genes are TRBV4-3 and TRBJ2-2; 7 bases agree with TRBD1. The CDR3 runs 19 residues. Germline V lookup: CDR1 LGHNA, CDR2 YSLEER. Trimming at V came to 3 bases and at J to 1 base, leaving 14 bases not matched to a gene.

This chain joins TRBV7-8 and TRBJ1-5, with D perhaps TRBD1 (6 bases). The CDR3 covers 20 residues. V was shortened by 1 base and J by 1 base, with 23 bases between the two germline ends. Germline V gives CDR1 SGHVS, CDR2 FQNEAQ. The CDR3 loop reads CASSLDGWQGLGRSNQPQHF. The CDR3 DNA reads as TGTGCCAGCAGCTTAGACGGGTGGCAGGGGTTGGGCCGGAGCAATCAGCCCCAGCATTTT.

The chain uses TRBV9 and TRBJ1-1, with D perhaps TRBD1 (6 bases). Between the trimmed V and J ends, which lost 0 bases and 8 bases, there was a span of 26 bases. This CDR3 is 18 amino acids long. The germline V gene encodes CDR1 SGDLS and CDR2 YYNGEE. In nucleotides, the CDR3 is TGTGCCAGCAGCGTAGGAAGGGACATGGGACCCAAGGAGACGGAAGCTTTCTTT. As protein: CASSVGRDMGPKETEAFF.

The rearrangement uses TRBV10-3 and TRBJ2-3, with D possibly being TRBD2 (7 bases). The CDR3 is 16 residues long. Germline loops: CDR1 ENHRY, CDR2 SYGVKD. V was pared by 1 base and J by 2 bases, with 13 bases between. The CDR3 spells CAISELRGGTTDTQYF. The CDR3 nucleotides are TGTGCCATCAGTGAGTTAAGGGGGGGAACCACAGATACGCAGTATTTT.

The CDR3 sequence: CASSLRTGYEQYF. CDR3 bases: TGTGCCAGCAGTTTAAGGACAGGCTACGAGCAGTACTTC. This chain joins TRBV28 and TRBJ2-7, with 7 nucleotides matching TRBD1. Trimming took 2 bases from V and 3 from J; bases not matched to a gene: 1. The CDR3 sequence is 13 residues long. Germline V gives CDR1 MDHEN, CDR2 SYDVKM.

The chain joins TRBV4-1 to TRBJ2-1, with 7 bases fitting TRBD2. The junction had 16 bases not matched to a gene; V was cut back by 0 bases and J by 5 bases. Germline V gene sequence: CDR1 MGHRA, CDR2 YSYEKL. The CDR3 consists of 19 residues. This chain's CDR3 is CASSQDRTISAGRDNEQFF. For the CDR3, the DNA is TGCGCCAGCAGCCAAGATAGGACTATCTCGGCAGGGAGGGACAATGAGCAGTTCTTC.

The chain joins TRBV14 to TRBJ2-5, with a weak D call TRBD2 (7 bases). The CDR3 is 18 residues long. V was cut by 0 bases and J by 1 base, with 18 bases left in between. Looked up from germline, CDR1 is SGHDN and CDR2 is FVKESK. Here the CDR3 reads CASSQDQGGGLSQETQYF. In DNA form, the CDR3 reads TGTGCCAGCAGCCAAGATCAGGGAGGGGGATTATCCCAAGAGACCCAGTACTTC.

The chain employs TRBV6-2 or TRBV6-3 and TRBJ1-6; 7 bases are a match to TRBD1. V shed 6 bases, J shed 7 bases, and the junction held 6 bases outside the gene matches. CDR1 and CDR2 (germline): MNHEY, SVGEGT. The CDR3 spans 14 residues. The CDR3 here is CASSHTGDNSPLHF. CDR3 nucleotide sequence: TGTGCCAGCAGCCATACAGGGGACAATTCACCCCTCCACTTT.

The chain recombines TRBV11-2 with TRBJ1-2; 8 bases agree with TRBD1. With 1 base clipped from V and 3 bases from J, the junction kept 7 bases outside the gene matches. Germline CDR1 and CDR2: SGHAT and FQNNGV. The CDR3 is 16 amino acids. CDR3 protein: CASSLGETGAYYGYTF. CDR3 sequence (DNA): TGTGCCAGCAGCTTAGGGGAGACAGGGGCATACTATGGCTACACCTTC.

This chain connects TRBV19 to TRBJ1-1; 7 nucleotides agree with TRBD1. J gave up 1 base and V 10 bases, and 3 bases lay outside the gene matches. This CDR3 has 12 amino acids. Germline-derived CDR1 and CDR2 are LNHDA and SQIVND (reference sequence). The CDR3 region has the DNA TGTGCCACGACAGGGACGAACACTGAAGCTTTCTTT. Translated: CATTGTNTEAFF. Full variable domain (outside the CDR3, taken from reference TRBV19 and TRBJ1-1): DGGITQSPKYLFRKEGQNVTLSCEQNLNHDAMYWYRQDPGQGLRLIYYSQIVNDFQKGDIAEGYSVSREKKESFPLTVTSAQKNPTAFYLCATTGTNTEAFFGQGTRLTVV.

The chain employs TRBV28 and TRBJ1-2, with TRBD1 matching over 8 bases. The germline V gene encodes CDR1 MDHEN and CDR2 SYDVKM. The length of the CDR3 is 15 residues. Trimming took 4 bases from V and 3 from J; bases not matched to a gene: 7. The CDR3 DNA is TGTGCCAGCAGTTACACTACAGGGGGTGACTATGGCTACACCTTC. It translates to CASSYTTGGDYGYTF.

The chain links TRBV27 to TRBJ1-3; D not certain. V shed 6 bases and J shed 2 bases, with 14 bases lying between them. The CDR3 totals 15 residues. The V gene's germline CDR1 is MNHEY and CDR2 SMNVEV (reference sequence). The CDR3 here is CASSLSTSAGNTIYF. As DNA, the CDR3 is TGTGCCAGCAGCCTGTCCACGTCGGCTGGAAACACCATATATTTT.

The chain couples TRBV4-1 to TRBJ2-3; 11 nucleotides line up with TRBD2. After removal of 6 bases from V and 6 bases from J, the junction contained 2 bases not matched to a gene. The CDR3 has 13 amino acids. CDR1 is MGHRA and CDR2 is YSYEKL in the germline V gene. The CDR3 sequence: CASRLAGADTQYF. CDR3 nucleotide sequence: TGCGCCAGCAGACTAGCGGGAGCCGATACGCAGTATTTT.

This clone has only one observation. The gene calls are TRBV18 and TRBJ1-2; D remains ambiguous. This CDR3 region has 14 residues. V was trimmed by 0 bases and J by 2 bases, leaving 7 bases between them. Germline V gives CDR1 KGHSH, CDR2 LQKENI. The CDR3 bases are TGTGCCAGCTCACCACCTGGCGGGAACTATGGCTACACCTTC. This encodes CASSPPGGNYGYTF.

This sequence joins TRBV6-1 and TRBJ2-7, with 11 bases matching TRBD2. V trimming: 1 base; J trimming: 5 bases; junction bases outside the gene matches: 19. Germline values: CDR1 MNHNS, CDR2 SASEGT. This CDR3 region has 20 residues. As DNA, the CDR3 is TGTGCCAGCAGTGAAGTGGTTGGTAGCGGGAGGGCTAACCTCCGGAACGAGCAGTACTTC. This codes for CASSEVVGSGRANLRNEQYF.